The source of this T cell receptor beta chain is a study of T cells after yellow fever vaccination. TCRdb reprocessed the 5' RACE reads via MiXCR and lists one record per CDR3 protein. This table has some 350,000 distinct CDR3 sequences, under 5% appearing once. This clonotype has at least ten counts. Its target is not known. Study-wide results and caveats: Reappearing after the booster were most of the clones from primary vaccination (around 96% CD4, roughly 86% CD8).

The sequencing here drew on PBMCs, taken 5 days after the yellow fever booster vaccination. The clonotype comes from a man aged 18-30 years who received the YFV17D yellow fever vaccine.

The CDR3 DNA sequence: TGTGCCATCAGTGAATCCCAAGGGGGGGGTGAAGCTTTCTTT. This sequence encodes CAISESQGGGEAFF. This chain joins TRBV10-3 and TRBJ1-1; weak D call: TRBD1 (6 bases). The germline V and J ends were trimmed by 3 bases and 7 bases, with 15 bases remaining between them. From germline, CDR1 is ENHRY and CDR2 SYGVKD. This CDR3 has 14 residues.